One T cell receptor beta chain is described in this entry. The table lists this clonotype with many counts. No cognate antigen has been identified for it. Within one base of it there is no much larger clone, and no base qualities were kept. The sample's time point, from its label and the paper: blood at routine non-recurrence follow-up after resection. For TCR sequencing, whole RNA was extracted from tumor and nontumor lung tissue, or from cryopreserved PBMC samples, and no cell sorting was done. Only patients with enough RNA available from two or more tumor regions were chosen for TCR sequencing. The data belong to a study of spatial heterogeneity in lung cancer (dated 2019 in TCRdb). Looking at the study overall: Samples were obtained from approximately 72 patients with early-stage, untreated non-small cell lung cancer from the lung TRACERx cohort. Follow-up PBMC samples were sequenced whenever available, with the median time to follow-up being two to three years after resection. In the raw uncorrected reads, each unique combination of TCR and UMI appeared more than ten times on average. At surgery, over 200 tumor regions, roughly 63 matched nontumor lung samples and more than 50 PBMC samples were TCR-sequenced for both alpha and beta chains. The study quantitatively compared TCR alpha and beta repertoires across multiple tumor regions, matched nontumor lung and blood in non-small cell lung cancer. Beta-chain transcripts were consistently detected in greater numbers than alpha-chain transcripts, which likely reflects a higher abundance of beta-chain transcripts. Nonsynonymous mutation counts, determined by whole-exome sequencing of tumor tissue, were related to features of the TCR repertoire.

The library came from 5' RACE. TCRdb lists the instrument as NextSeq 500. The TCR library protocol attached a unique molecular identifier to each TCR cDNA molecule to allow correction of PCR and sequencing errors. On the study's bioinformatics: TCR identification, UMI-based error correction and CDR3 extraction were performed with Decombinator tools. TCRs above a frequency of 2 per 1,000, corresponding to the top 1% of the tumor frequency distribution, were defined as expanded. Renyi diversity was computed with the R vegan package after each repertoire had been subsampled 100 times to 5,000 TCRs. CDR3 similarity networks were constructed using string-kernel similarity of amino acid triplets, with links drawn between CDR3s whose pairwise similarity was above 0.82. TCRdb passed the public sequencing reads through fastp at Q25 and MiXCR, retaining productive beta sequences. CDR3 protein duplicates are merged, each entry listing the most common genes and DNA. TCRdb's processing, not the authors' own work, is the source of the V and J calls. This sample gives 20,000 to 30,000 distinct CDR3 sequences in total; roughly 6% of them show up just once. Together, the top ten hold roughly a fifth of the sample.

Overall study results and their limits: Confirming at a functional level the hypothesis that regional TCRs recognize regional mutations was considered to require additional single-cell paired TCR alpha and beta sequencing. Ubiquitous expanded tumor TCRs were detected in blood more often at tumor resection than at routine follow-up. Comparisons of baseline and follow-up blood repertoires included only around 14 patients.

The CDR3 contains 14 residues, cysteine and phenylalanine counted. Of the read, only the CDR3 DNA is kept; its 42 bases are in frame from base 1. V is cut back by 0 bases and J by 14 bases, with 10 bases in the junction unmatched. CDR1 and CDR2, per the germline V gene (reference sequence), are LGHDT and YNNKEL. The chain is made from TRBV3-1 and TRBJ2-1; 7 central nucleotides agree with TRBD2. This sequence was found in a male donor with early-stage non-small cell lung cancer. The sample in question was PBMCs, obtained at follow-up. The nucleotide sequence reads as follows: TGTGCCAGCAGCCAAGAGGCTAGCGGAACTTTCGAGTTCTTC. This sequence encodes CASSQEASGTFEFF.